A single sample gave rise to the 4 T cell receptor beta chains below, sequenced in a study of metastatic and nonmetastatic thyroid tumors. MiXCR was used by TCRdb to re-call the PCR reads. The repertoire holds 50,000 to 60,000 clones, with approximately 15% as singletons. The entire patient cohort was treatment-naive prior to thyroid surgery. Sequencing was done on a sample of blood. These receptors all come from a female donor with papillary thyroid cancer or a benign thyroid nodule (not recorded which). Some clones in this sample may be carry-over from other donors' samples.

As to this clone: The junction departs from the called germline gene at one end, perhaps through a read error. The chain has TRBV5-1 and TRBJ2-7, with a tentative D call TRBD1 (6 bases). The CDR3 sequence is 15 residues long. CDR1 and CDR2 from the germline V gene are SGHRS and YFSETQ. The CDR3 sequence: CASSPETGIAYEQYF. The CDR3 DNA reads TGTGCCAGCAGCCCAGAGACAGGAATTGCCTACGAGCAGTACTTC.

This chain connects TRBV6-1 to TRBJ2-7, with D possibly matching TRBD1 (5 bases). The germline gives CDR1 MNHNS, CDR2 SASEGT. CDR3 size: 13 residues. Trimming removed 8 bases from V and 3 bases from J, with 14 bases in between. CDR3 bases: TGTGCCAGCTCGGCAGGGCCGTACTACGAGCAGTACTTC. It encodes CASSAGPYYEQYF.

This clone was detected many times. The chain combines TRBV11-2 with TRBJ2-3; D is uncertain. The CDR3 covers 12 residues. The germline CDR1 and CDR2 sequences are SGHAT and FQNNGV. V lost 1 base and J lost 1, with 0 bases in between. CDR3 bases: TGTGCCAGCAGCTTAGGCACAGATACGCAGTATTTT. Residues: CASSLGTDTQYF.

In nucleotides, the CDR3 is TGTGCCAGCACAAAGCGGATGGCCAAGGGAGCTCCCTTCTTTCATGAGCAGTTCTTC. This sequence encodes CASTKRMAKGAPFFHEQFF. The chain uses TRBV6-2 or TRBV6-3 and TRBJ2-1, with a possible D match to TRBD2 (5 bases). Germline CDR1 MNHEY, CDR2 SVGEGT. The CDR3 length is 19 residues. Deletions cut 7 bases from V and 8 bases from J, with 33 bases between.